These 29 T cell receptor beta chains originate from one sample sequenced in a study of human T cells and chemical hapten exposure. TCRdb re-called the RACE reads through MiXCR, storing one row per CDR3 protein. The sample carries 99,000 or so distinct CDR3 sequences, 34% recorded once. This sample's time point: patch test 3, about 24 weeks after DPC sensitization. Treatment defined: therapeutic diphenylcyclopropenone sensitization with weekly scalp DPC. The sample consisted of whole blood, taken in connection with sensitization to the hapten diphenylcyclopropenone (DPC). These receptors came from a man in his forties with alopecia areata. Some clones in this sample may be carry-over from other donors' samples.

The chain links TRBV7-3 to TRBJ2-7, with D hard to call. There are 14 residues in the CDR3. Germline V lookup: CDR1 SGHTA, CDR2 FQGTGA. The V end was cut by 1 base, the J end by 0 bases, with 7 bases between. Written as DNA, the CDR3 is TGTGCCAGCAGCTTAATGCCATCCTCCTACGAGCAGTACTTC. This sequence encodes CASSLMPSSYEQYF.

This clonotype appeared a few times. The DNA of the CDR3 is TGTGCCAGCAGTTACGATCGGGATAGGGTAGTGGCTGGGGCCAACGTCCTGACTTTC. As protein: CASSYDRDRVVAGANVLTF. This chain links TRBV6-5 with TRBJ2-6; TRBD2 is a possible D gene (5 bases). The CDR3 sequence is 19 residues long. Deletions cut 2 bases from V and 2 bases from J, with 19 bases between. The germline gives CDR1 MNHEY, CDR2 SVGAGI.

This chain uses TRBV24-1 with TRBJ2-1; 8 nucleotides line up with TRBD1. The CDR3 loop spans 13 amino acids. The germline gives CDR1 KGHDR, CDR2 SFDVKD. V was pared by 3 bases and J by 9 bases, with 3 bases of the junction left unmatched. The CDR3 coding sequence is TGTGCCACCAGTGATAGTGACAGGGGTGAGCAGTTCTTC. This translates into CATSDSDRGEQFF.

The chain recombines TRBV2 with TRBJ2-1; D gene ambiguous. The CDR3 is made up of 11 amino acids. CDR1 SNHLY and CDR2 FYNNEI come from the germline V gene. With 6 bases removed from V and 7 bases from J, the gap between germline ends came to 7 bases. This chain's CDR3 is CASSGSNEQFF. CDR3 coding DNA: TGTGCCAGCAGCGGTAGTAATGAGCAGTTCTTC. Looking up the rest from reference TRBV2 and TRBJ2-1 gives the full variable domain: EPEVTQTPSHQVTQMGQEVILRCVPISNHLYFYWYRQILGQKVEFLVSFYNNEISEKSEIFDDQFSVERPDGSNFTLKIRSTKLEDSAMYFCASSGSNEQFFGPGTRLTVL.

The CDR3 DNA sequence: TGTGCCAGCAGTGAGGTTCTAACCTACGAGCAGTACGTC. Translating gives CASSEVLTYEQYV. The gene calls are TRBV6-1 and TRBJ2-7; D call uncertain. Per the germline V gene, CDR1 is MNHNS and CDR2 is SASEGT. This CDR3 has 13 residues. Deletions cut 3 bases from V and 2 bases from J, with 8 bases between.

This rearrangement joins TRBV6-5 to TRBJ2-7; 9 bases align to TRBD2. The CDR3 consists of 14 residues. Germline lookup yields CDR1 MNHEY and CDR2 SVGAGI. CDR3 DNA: TGTGCCAGCAGCACCACGAGACTAGCGGACGACCAGTACGTC. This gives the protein CASSTTRLADDQYV.

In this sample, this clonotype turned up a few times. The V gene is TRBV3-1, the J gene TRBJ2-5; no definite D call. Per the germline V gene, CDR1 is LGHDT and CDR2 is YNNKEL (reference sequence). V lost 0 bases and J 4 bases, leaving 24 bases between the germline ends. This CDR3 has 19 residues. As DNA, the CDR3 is TGTGCCAGCAGCCAAGACGGCCGGCCGGGTTCGTTCGACGGAGAGACCCAGTACTTC. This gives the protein CASSQDGRPGSFDGETQYF.

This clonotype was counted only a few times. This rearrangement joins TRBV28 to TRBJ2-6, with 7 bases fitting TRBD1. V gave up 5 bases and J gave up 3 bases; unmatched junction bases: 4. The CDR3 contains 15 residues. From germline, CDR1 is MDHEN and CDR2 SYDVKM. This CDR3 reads CASSRQGSGANVLTF. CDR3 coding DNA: TGTGCCAGCAGTAGACAGGGAAGTGGGGCCAACGTCCTGACTTTC.

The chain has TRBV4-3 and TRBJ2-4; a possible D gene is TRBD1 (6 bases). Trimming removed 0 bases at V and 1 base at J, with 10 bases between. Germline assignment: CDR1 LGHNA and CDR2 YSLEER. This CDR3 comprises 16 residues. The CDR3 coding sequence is TGCGCCAGCAGCCAAGATGGGGGCCCCGCCAAAAACATTCAGTACTTC. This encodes CASSQDGGPAKNIQYF.

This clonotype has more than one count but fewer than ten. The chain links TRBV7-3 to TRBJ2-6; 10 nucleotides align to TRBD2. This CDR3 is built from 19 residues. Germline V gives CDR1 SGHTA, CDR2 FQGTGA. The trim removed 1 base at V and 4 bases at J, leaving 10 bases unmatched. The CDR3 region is CASSLRPSGSSGGANVLTF. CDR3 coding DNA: TGTGCCAGCAGCTTAAGGCCTAGCGGGAGTTCGGGAGGGGCCAACGTCCTGACTTTC.

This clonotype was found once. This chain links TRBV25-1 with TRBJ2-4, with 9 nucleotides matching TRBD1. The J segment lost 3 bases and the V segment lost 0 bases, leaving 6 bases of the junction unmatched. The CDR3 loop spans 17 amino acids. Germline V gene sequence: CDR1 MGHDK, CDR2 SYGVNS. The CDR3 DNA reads TGTGCCAGCAGTGAATACGGACAGGGGTTTGGCAAAAACATTCAGTACTTC. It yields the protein CASSEYGQGFGKNIQYF.

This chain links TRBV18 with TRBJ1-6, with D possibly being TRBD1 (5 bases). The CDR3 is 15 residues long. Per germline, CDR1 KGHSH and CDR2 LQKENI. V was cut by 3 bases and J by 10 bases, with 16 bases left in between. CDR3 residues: CASSPKDSRGSPLHF. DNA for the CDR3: TGTGCCAGCTCACCCAAAGACAGTCGAGGGTCACCCCTCCACTTT.

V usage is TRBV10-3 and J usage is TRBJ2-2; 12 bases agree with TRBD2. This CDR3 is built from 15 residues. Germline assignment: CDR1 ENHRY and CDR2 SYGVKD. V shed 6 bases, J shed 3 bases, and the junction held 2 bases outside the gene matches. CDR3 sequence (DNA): TGTGCCATCAGGAGACTAGCGGGAGACACCGGGGAGCTGTTTTTT. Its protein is CAIRRLAGDTGELFF.

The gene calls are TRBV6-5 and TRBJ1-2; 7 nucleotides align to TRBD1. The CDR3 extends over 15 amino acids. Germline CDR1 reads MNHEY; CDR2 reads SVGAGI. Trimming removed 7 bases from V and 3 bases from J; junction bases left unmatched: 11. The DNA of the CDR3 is TGTGCCAGCATCCGACAGGGTTGGTGGGACTATGGCTACACCTTC. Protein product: CASIRQGWWDYGYTF.

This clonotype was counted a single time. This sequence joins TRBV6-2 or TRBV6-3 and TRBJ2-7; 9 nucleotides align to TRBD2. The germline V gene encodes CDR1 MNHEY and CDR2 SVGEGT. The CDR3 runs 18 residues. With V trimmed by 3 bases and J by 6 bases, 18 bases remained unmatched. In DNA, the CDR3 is TGTGCCAGCAGTTATCGGTCGGATCCTAGCGGGGCCTCCGGCGAGCAGTACGTC. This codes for CASSYRSDPSGASGEQYV.

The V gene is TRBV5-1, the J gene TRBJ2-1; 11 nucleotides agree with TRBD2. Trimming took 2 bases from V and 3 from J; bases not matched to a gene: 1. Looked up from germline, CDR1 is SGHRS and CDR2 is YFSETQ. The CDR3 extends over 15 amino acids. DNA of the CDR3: TGCGCCAGCAGCTTCGGACTAGCGGGCTACAATGAGCAGTTCTTC. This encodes CASSFGLAGYNEQFF.

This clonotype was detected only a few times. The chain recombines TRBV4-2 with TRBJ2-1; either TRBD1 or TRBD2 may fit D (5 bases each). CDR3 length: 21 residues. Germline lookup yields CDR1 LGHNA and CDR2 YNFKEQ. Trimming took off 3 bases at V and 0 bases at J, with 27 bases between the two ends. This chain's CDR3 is CASSQEFGGRGAISSYNEQFF. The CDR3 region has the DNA TGTGCCAGCAGCCAGGAATTTGGGGGAAGGGGAGCTATCAGCTCCTACAATGAGCAGTTCTTC.

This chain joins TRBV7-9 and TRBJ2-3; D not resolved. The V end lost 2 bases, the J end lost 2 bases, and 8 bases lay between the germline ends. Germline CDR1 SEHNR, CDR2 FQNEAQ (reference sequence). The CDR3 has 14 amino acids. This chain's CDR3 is CASSLWQSTDTQYF. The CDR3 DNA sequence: TGTGCCAGCAGCTTATGGCAGTCCACAGATACGCAGTATTTT.

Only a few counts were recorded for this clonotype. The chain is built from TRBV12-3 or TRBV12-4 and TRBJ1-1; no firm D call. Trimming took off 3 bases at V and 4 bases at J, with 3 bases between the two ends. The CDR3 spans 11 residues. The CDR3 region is CASSLPTEAFF. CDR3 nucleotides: TGTGCCAGCAGTTTGCCCACTGAAGCTTTCTTT.

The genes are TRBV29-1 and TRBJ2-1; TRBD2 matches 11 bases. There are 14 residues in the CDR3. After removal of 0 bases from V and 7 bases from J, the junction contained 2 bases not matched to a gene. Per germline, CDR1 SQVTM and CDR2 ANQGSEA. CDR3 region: CSVEEPSGRNEQFF. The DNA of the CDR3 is TGCAGCGTTGAAGAGCCTAGCGGGAGGAATGAGCAGTTCTTC.

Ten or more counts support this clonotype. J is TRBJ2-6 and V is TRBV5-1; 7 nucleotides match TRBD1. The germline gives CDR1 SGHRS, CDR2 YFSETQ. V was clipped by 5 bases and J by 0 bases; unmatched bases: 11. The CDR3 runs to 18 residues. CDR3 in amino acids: CASSETTGRRSGANVLTF. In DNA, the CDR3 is TGCGCCAGCAGTGAAACGACAGGGCGGCGCTCTGGGGCCAACGTCCTGACTTTC.

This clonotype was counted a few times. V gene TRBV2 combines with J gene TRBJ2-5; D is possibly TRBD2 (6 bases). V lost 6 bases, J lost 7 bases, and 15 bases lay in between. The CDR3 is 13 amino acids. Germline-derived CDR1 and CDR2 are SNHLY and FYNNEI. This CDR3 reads CASRGDSLGTQYF. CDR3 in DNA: TGTGCCAGCAGAGGGGACTCACTAGGGACCCAGTACTTC.

The CDR3 loop reads CASSPPSVRVEKLFF. CDR3 nucleotide sequence: TGTGCCAGCAGCCCGCCCTCGGTCAGGGTCGAAAAACTGTTTTTT. V is TRBV7-2 and J is TRBJ1-4; tentatively, D is TRBD1 (5 bases). The germline CDR1 and CDR2 sequences are SGHTA and FQGNSA. V dropped 5 bases and J dropped 8 bases, with 18 bases sitting between them. The CDR3 totals 15 residues.

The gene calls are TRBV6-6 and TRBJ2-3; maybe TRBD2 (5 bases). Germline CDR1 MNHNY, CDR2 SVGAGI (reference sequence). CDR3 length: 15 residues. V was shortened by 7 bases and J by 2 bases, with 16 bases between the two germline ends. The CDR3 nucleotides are TGTGCCAGCACACGACGGGCCGGGAACACAGATACGCAGTATTTT. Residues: CASTRRAGNTDTQYF.

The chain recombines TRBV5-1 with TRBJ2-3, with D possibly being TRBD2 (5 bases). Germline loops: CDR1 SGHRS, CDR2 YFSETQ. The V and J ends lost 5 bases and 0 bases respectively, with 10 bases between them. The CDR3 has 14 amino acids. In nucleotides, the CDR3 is TGCGCCAGCAGTTTAGCGAAAAGCACAGATACGCAGTATTTT. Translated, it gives CASSLAKSTDTQYF.

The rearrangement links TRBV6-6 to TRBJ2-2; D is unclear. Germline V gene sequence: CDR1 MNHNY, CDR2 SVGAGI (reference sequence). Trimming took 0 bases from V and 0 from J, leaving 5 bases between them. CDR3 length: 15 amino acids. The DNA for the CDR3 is TGTGCCAGCAGTTACTCTGGCGCGAACACCGGGGAGCTGTTTTTT. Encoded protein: CASSYSGANTGELFF.

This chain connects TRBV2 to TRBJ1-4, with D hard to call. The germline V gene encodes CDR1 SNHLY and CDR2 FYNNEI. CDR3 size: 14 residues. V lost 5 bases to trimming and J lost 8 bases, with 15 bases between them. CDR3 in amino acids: CASSIRGTTEKLFF. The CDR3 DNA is TGTGCCAGCAGTATCCGGGGTACGACGGAAAAACTGTTTTTT.

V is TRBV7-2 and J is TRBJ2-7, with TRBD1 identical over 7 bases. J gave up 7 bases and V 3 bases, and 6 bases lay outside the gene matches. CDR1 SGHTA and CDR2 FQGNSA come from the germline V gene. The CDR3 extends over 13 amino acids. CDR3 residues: CASSFQGDGEQYF. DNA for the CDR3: TGTGCCAGCAGCTTTCAGGGGGACGGGGAGCAGTACTTC.

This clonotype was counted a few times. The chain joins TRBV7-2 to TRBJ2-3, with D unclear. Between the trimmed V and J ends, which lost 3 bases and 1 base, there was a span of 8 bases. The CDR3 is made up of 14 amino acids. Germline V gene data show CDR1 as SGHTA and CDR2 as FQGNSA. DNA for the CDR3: TGTGCCAGCAGCTTCCGTGGGGGCACAGATACGCAGTATTTT. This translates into CASSFRGGTDTQYF.